This TCR beta chain was captured by sequencing in a study of control samples from healthy donors and cancer patients. Method: immunoSEQ multiplex PCR; TCRdb's copy keeps in-frame clones and lacks some. The sample lists 75,000 to 95,000 clones, 93% occurring once. Germline V lookup: CDR1 MDHEN, CDR2 SYDVKM. Trimming removed 2 bases from V and 11 bases from J, with 17 bases in between. The length of the CDR3 is 14 residues. This receptor was taken from a woman in her 30s in good health. The chain links TRBV28 to TRBJ2-3; possibly TRBD1 for D (5 bases). The sequenced sample consisted of blood. CDR3 coding DNA: TGTGCCAGCAGTTTAGGGGCGATGAGGTTTTGGCAGTATTTT. Protein: CASSLGAMRFWQYF.